This T cell receptor (beta chain) was profiled in a study of T cell responses to AZD1222 COVID-19 vaccine. The assay was immunoSEQ multiplex PCR, and TCRdb's table has in-frame clones only and misses some. The sample contains 120,000 to 150,000 clones, approximately 90% of which appear only once. Notes on this clone: The antigen remains undetermined.

Study-level results: Repertoires in all cases were sampled only once the peak T cell response had passed.

The length of the CDR3 is 13 residues. V gave up 0 bases and J gave up 3 bases, with 3 bases separating them. The germline gives CDR1 SGHAT, CDR2 FQNNGV. V usage is TRBV11-2 and J usage is TRBJ2-1; D remains unclear. The sample consisted of peripheral blood, taken on day 0 of AZD1222 vaccination. This receptor was taken from an adult in good health. CDR3 sequence reads: CASSLDFYNEQFF. CDR3 bases: TGTGCCAGCAGCTTAGATTTCTACAATGAGCAGTTCTTC.